These 21 T cell receptor gamma chains came from one sample sequenced in a study of γδ T cells in repeated Plasmodium falciparum infection (dated by TCRdb to the early 2020s). For bulk TCR repertoire analysis, Vgamma9/Vdelta2+ and Vdelta2-negative gammadelta T cell populations were flow-sorted out of peripheral blood mononuclear cells. Libraries were built with multiplex PCR. Sequencing relied on an Illumina MiSeq. TCRdb called clones from the public reads with CATT, and repeated DNA sequences were later combined into one row. Here the sample has around 25,000 gamma-chain clones; around 3% occur a single time. The ten most abundant clones make up 30% to 35% of the sample. Sequences were obtained from gamma-delta T cells from blood. The source is a pool of human donors (malaria-infected and uninfected, not separated).

This clone was seen many times. The CDR3 sequence: CATWDSKYSSDWIKTF. The CDR3 coding sequence is TGTGCCACCTGGGACAGCAAGTATAGTAGTGATTGGATCAAGACGTTT. This chain joins TRGV3 and TRGJP2. TCRdb gives no J gene; it was assigned here by matching the DNA to germline. Germline CDR1 VTNTFY, CDR2 YDVSTARD (reference sequence). V was pared by 1 base and J by 0 bases, with 5 bases of the junction left unmatched. The CDR3 is 16 amino acids.

This clone occurred a few times. The protein that TCRdb holds for this DNA derives from a much larger clone and differs from the translated DNA at residue 13, which likely indicates a read error; the protein shown here is translated from the DNA. V and J are TRGV9 and TRGJP. In the absence of a J gene in TCRdb, the DNA was matched to germline to assign it here. CDR1 is GITISATS, CDR2 ISYDGTV, per germline (reference sequence). The CDR3 covers 17 residues. CDR3 DNA: TGTGCCTTGTGGGAGGTCAGACAAGAGTTGGGCAAAAGAATCAAGGTATTT. Its protein is CALWEVRQELGKRIKVF.

In its sample, this clone was seen a few times. This DNA translates differently at residue 13 from the TCRdb protein, which is that of a much larger clone; a read error is likely, and the protein shown is the DNA's own translation. V and J are TRGV9 and TRGJ1 or TRGJ2. Germline-derived CDR1 and CDR2 are GITISATS and ISYDGTV (reference sequence). The CDR3 contains 18 residues. The V segment lost 0 bases and the J segment 6 bases; nucleotides outside the gene matches: 20. The CDR3 sequence is CALWEVLQSIGICYKKLF. CDR3 nucleotide sequence: TGTGCCTTGTGGGAGGTGCTCCAAAGTATTGGGATTTGTTATAAGAAACTCTTT.

This clone was recorded many times. TCRdb records a much larger clone's protein for this DNA, with a difference at residue 10 that likely arises from a read error; the protein given is the translation of the DNA. The chain is built from TRGV4 and TRGJ1 or TRGJ2. Germline V CDR1 and CDR2: EGSTGY, YDSYTSSV. The CDR3 is 13 amino acids. The CDR3 reads CATWDGRLYRKLF. The CDR3 bases are TGTGCCACCTGGGATGGGCGGCTTTATAGGAAACTCTTT.

This clone showed up just a few times. This DNA's translation and the protein TCRdb lists, from a much larger clone, do not match at residue 14, likely due to a read error; the protein shown is translated from the DNA. The rearrangement joins TRGV5 to TRGJP2. The J gene, not given by TCRdb, was assigned here from a germline match of the nucleotide sequence. The CDR3 contains 17 residues. Per the germline V gene, CDR1 is VINAFY and CDR2 is YDVSNSKD. The CDR3, as DNA: TGTGCCACCTGGGACTGGGAGGTTATGGGTAGTGATTGGGTCAAGACGTTT. Residues: CATWDWEVMGSDWVKTF.

About this clone itself: Since a far larger clone is one base different, this is likely a read error. The same CDR3 is also encoded by other DNA sequences in this sample. The V gene is TRGV9, but the J gene lacks a call. The CDR3 totals 14 residues. Germline lookup yields CDR1 GITISATS and CDR2 ISYDGTV (reference sequence). CDR3 nucleotide sequence: TGTGCCTTGTGGGAGACCCAGGATTATTATAAAAAACTCTTT. Its translation: CALWETQDYYKKLF.

There are a few counts of this clone. TCRdb records a much larger clone's protein for this DNA, with a difference at residue 11 that likely arises from a read error; the protein given is the translation of the DNA. The J gene went uncalled, whereas the V gene is TRGV4. Germline assignment: CDR1 EGSTGY and CDR2 YDSYTSSV. The CDR3 runs 13 residues. The CDR3 DNA sequence: TGTGCCACCTGGGATGCGGATTATTATAAGAATCTCTTT. This codes for CATWDADYYKNLF.

A note on this clone: With only one base between it and a far larger clone, this is likely a read error. The same CDR3 is also encoded by other DNA sequences in this sample. The V gene is TRGV9, the J gene TRGJ1 or TRGJ2. TCRdb leaves out the J gene; it was filled in here by matching the DNA to germline. Looked up from germline, CDR1 is GITISATS and CDR2 is ISYDGTV (reference sequence). The CDR3 length is 10 residues. DNA of the CDR3: TGTGCCCTGTGGGATACTGAGAAACTCTTT. Residues: CALWDTEKLF.

This clone has at least ten counts. A much bigger clone sits one base away, suggesting this may be a read error. Other DNA sequences from this sample encode an identical CDR3 as well. The chain combines TRGV8 with TRGJ1 or TRGJ2. Here the J gene came from matching the DNA to germline, since TCRdb omits it. Germline loops: CDR1 VENAVY, CDR2 YDSYNSRV. V shed 2 bases, J shed 1 base, and the junction held 5 bases outside the gene matches. The CDR3 sequence is 14 residues long. The CDR3 reads CATWDMSNYYKKLF. The CDR3 nucleotides are TGTGCCACCTGGGATATGTCAAATTATTATAAGAAACTCTTT.

At least ten counts were recorded for this clone. This chain connects TRGV9 to TRGJP. CDR3 length equals 19 residues. The ends lost 2 bases at V and 4 bases at J; junction bases unmatched: 11. The V gene's germline CDR1 is GITISATS and CDR2 ISYDGTV (reference sequence). The CDR3 here is CALWEELSEQELGKKIKVF. CDR3 sequence (DNA): TGTGCCTTGTGGGAGGAACTCTCGGAACAAGAGTTGGGCAAAAAAATCAAGGTATTT.

As for this clone: Translating this DNA gives a protein that differs at residue 9 from the TCRdb one, which belongs to a much larger clone; a read error is likely, and the protein shown is this translation. This chain connects TRGV9 to TRGJ1 or TRGJ2. The J gene was not available in TCRdb and was assigned here by matching the DNA to germline segments. The V segment lost 0 bases and the J segment 4 bases; nucleotides outside the gene matches: 15. This CDR3 is 17 amino acids long. In germline, CDR1 is GITISATS, CDR2 ISYDGTV (reference sequence). CDR3 bases: TGTGCCTTGTGGGAGGTGCTCGTCCCTATTTGGTATTATAAGAAACTCTTT. Translation: CALWEVLVPIWYYKKLF.

The table lists this clone with many counts. This DNA's translation differs at residue 5 from TCRdb's protein, which comes from a much larger clone; a read error is likely, and the protein shown is translated from the DNA. The chain carries TRGV2 and TRGJ1 or TRGJ2. The CDR3 totals 13 residues. From germline, CDR1 is EGSNGY and CDR2 YDSYNSKV. Here the CDR3 reads CATWNGLFYKKLF. CDR3 sequence (DNA): TGTGCCACCTGGAACGGGCTTTTTTATAAGAAACTCTTT.

This clone showed up many times. A far larger clone is only one base removed, so a read error is likely. This same CDR3 is encoded by further DNA sequences in the sample. This chain joins TRGV9 and TRGJP. TCRdb offers no J gene call, so here the DNA was matched to germline to obtain one. Germline V gene data show CDR1 as GITISATS and CDR2 as ISYDGTV (reference sequence). The CDR3 length is 15 residues. The CDR3 DNA follows: TGTGCCTTGTGGTCCGAGGGGTTGGGCAAAAAGATCAAGGTATTT. Amino acids: CALWSEGLGKKIKVF.

In the case of this clone: One end of the junction varies from germline; a read error may be responsible. This same CDR3 is encoded by further DNA sequences in the sample. The chain carries TRGV1 and TRGJ1 or TRGJ2. TCRdb supplies no J gene; here it was assigned by aligning the nucleotide sequence to germline. TRGV1 is identified as an open reading frame with a role that is uncertain. CDR3 size: 16 residues. The CDR3 here is CATWDRRKNGFYKKLF. In DNA, the CDR3 is TGTGCAACCTGGGACAGGCGAAAGAACGGGTTTTATAAGAAACTCTTT.

This clone was counted many times. The TCRdb record carries a much larger clone's protein, which differs from this DNA's translation at residue 4; a read error is the likely cause, and the protein listed here is the DNA translation. CDR3 region: CATRDKYKKLF. The CDR3 region has the DNA TGTGCCACCCGGGATAAGTATAAGAAACTCTTT. The rearrangement joins TRGV4 to TRGJ1 or TRGJ2. The J gene, missing from TCRdb, was assigned here through DNA to germline matching. There are 11 residues in the CDR3. Germline CDR1 and CDR2: EGSTGY and YDSYTSSV.

A remark on this clone: A far bigger clonotype differs at one base, so this is likely a read error. Other DNA sequences in this sample translate to the same CDR3. CDR3 protein: CALWEVDGDWIKTF. The CDR3 DNA reads TGTGCCTTGTGGGAGGTGGATGGCGATTGGATCAAGACGTTT. The J gene is TRGJP2, the V gene TRGV9. Here the J gene came from matching the DNA to germline, since TCRdb omits it. CDR3 size: 14 residues. Germline CDR1 is GITISATS and CDR2 is ISYDGTV (reference sequence). Trimming took 0 bases from V and 8 from J; bases not matched to a gene: 6.

About this clone itself: The protein recorded in TCRdb matches a much larger clone and deviates from this DNA's translation at residue 12, suggesting a read error; the protein here is obtained by translating the DNA. V gene TRGV9 was called; the J gene was not. CDR1 GITISATS and CDR2 ISYDGTV come from the germline V gene (reference sequence). This CDR3 has 14 amino acids. This CDR3 is CALWEVSNYYKRLF. In DNA form, the CDR3 reads TGTGCCTTGTGGGAGGTGTCGAATTATTATAAGAGACTCTTT.

This clone was observed at least ten times. TCRdb shows a much larger clone's protein in place of this DNA's translation, and the two differ at residue 10, likely through a read error; the protein shown is translated from the DNA. The rearrangement joins TRGV9 to TRGJ1 or TRGJ2. The J gene, left out of TCRdb, was set here by checking the DNA against germline. In germline, CDR1 is GITISATS, CDR2 ISYDGTV (reference sequence). Germline trimming cut 4 bases from V and 6 bases from J; bases unmatched to any gene: 15. The CDR3 covers 15 residues. The CDR3 spells CALWDRLQGIYKKLF. The CDR3 coding sequence is TGTGCCTTGTGGGACCGCCTGCAAGGGATTTATAAGAAACTCTTT.

About this clone itself: The junction shows a germline mismatch at one end, possibly a read error. V is TRGV4 and J is TRGJ1 or TRGJ2. The CDR3 contains 16 residues. CDR1 EGSTGY and CDR2 YDSYTSSV come from the germline V gene. CDR3 coding DNA: TGTGCCACCTGGGATGGGCCTCGGATGAATTATTATAAGAAACTATTT. It translates to CATWDGPRMNYYKKLF.

This clone was seen repeatedly, ten times or more. The protein that TCRdb holds for this DNA derives from a much larger clone and differs from the translated DNA at residue 12, which likely indicates a read error; the protein shown here is translated from the DNA. The V gene is TRGV9, the J gene TRGJP. TCRdb offers no J gene call, so here the DNA was matched to germline to obtain one. From germline, CDR1 is GITISATS and CDR2 ISYDGTV (reference sequence). This CDR3 spans 15 amino acids. In DNA form, the CDR3 reads TGTGCCTTGTGGGAGGCCGAGTTGGGCAAAAAAACCAAGGTATTT. Encoded protein: CALWEAELGKKTKVF.

In the case of this clone: TCRdb shows a much larger clone's protein in place of this DNA's translation, and the two differ at residue 10, likely through a read error; the protein shown is translated from the DNA. This chain uses TRGV2 with TRGJP2. Germline matching of the DNA provided the J gene here, since TCRdb leaves it blank. The CDR3 sequence is 15 residues long. CDR1 is EGSNGY, CDR2 YDSYNSKV, per germline. The CDR3 DNA is TGTGCCACCTGGACATTTGTTCGTAGTGGTTGGATCAAGACGTTT. It codes for CATWTFVRSGWIKTF.